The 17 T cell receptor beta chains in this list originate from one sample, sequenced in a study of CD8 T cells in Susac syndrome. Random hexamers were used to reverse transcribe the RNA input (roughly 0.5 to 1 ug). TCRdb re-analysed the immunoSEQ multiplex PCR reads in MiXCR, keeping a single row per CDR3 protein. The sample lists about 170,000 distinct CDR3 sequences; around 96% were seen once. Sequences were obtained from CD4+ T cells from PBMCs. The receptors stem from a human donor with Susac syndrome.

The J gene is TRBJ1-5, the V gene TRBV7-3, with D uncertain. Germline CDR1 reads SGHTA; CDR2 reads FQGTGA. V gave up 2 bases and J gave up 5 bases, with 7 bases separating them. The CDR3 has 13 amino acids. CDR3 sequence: CASSLSRDQPQHF. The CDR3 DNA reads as TGTGCCAGCAGCTTATCGCGGGATCAGCCCCAGCATTTT.

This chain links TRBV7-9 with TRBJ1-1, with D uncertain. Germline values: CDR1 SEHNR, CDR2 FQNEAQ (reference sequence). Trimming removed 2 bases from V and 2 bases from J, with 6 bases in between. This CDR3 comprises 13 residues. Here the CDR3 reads CASSLHLNTEAFF. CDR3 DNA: TGTGCCAGCAGCTTACACTTAAACACTGAAGCTTTCTTT.

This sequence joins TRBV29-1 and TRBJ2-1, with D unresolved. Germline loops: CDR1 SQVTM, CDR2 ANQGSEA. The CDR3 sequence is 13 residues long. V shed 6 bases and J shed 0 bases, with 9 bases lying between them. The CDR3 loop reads CSVSSNSYNEQFF. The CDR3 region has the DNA TGCAGCGTCTCATCCAACTCCTACAATGAGCAGTTCTTC.

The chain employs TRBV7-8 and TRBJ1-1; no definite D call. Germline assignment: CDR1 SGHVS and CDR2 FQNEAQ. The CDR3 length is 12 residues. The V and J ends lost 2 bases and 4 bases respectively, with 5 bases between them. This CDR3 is CASSLSGTEAFF. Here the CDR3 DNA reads TGTGCCAGCAGCTTATCTGGCACTGAAGCTTTCTTT.

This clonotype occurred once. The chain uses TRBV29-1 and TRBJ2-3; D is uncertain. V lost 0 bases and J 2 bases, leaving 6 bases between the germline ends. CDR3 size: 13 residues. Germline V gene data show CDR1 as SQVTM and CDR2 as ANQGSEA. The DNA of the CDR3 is TGCAGCGTTGAAGAAGGCCCCACAGATACGCAGTATTTT. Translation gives CSVEEGPTDTQYF.

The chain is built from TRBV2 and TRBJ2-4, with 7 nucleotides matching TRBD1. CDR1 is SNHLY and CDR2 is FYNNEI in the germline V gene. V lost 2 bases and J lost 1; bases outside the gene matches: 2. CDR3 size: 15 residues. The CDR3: CASSETGAAKNIQYF. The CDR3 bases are TGTGCCAGCAGTGAAACAGGGGCGGCCAAAAACATTCAGTACTTC.

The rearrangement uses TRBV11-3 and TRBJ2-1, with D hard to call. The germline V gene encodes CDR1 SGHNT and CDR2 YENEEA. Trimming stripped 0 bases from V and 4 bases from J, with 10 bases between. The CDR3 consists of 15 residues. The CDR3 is CASSLDGQVYNEQFF. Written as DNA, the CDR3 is TGTGCCAGCAGCTTAGACGGTCAAGTTTACAATGAGCAGTTCTTC.

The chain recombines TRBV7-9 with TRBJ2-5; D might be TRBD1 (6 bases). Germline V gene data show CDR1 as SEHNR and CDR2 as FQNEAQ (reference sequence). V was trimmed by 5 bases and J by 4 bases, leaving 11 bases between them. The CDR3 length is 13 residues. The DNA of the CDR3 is TGTGCCAGCAGCAACAGGGTACCAGAGACCCAGTACTTC. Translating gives CASSNRVPETQYF.

The DNA for the CDR3 is TGCAGCGTGGCCGCCAGACTGGGAGAGACCCAGTACTTC. It codes for CSVAARLGETQYF. V and J are TRBV29-1 and TRBJ2-5; D is unresolved. The germline V and J ends were trimmed by 6 bases and 4 bases, with 15 bases remaining between them. The CDR3 totals 13 residues. Germline V lookup: CDR1 SQVTM, CDR2 ANQGSEA.

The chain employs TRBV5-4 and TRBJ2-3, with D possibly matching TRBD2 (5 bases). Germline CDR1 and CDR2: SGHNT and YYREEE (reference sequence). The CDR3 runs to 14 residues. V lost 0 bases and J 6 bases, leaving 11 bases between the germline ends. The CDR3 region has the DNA TGTGCCAGCAGCTTGGGTCCGGGGTCGGATACGCAGTATTTT. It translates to CASSLGPGSDTQYF.

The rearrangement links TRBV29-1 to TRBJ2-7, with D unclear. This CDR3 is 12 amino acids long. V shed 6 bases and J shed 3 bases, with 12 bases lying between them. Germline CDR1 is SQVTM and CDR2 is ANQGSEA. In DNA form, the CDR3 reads TGCAGCGTCCAAGGTCAGCTCTACGAGCAGTACTTC. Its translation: CSVQGQLYEQYF.

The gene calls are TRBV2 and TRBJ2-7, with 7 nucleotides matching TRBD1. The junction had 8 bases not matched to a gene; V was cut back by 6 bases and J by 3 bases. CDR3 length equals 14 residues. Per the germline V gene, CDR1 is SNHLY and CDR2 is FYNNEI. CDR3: CASRDTGTVYEQYF. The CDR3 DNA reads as TGTGCCAGCAGGGATACCGGGACAGTCTACGAGCAGTACTTC.

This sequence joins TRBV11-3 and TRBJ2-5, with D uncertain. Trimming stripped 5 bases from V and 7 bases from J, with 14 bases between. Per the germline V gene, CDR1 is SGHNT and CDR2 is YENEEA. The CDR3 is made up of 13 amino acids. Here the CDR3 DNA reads TGTGCCAGCAGCCGTAGAACAGATACGACCCAGTACTTC. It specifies CASSRRTDTTQYF.

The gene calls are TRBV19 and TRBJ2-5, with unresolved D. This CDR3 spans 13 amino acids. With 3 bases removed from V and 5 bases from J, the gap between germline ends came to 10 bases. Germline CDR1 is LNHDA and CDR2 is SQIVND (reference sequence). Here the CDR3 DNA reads TGTGCCAGTAGTATCCGCAGTAAGGAGACCCAGTACTTC. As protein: CASSIRSKETQYF.

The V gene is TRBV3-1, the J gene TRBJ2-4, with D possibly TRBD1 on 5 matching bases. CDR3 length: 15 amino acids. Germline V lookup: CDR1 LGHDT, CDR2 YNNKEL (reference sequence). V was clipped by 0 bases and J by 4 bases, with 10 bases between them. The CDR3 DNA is TGTGCCAGCAGCCAAGATCCGAGACAGAAAAACATTCAGTACTTC. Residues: CASSQDPRQKNIQYF. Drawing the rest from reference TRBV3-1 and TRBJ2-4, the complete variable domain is DTAVSQTPKYLVTQMGNDKSIKCEQNLGHDTMYWYKQDSKKFLKIMFSYNNKELIINETVPNRFSPKSPDKAHLNLHINSLELGDSAVYFCASSQDPRQKNIQYFGAGTRLSVL.

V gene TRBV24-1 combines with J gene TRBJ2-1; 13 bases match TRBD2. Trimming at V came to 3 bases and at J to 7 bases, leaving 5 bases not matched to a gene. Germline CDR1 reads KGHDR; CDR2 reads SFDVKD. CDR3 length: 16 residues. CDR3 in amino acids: CATSDRTSGSGNEQFF. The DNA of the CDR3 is TGTGCCACCAGTGATCGGACTAGCGGGAGCGGGAATGAGCAGTTCTTC.

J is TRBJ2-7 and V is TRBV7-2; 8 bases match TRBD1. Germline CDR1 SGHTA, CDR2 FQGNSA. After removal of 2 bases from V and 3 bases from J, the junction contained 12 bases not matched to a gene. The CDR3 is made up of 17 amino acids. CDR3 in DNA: TGTGCCAGCAGCTTATTCAGGAGGACAGGGTCAGTCTACGAGCAGTACTTC. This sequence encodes CASSLFRRTGSVYEQYF.